This is a list of T cell receptor beta chains from one sample in a study of blood T cells in healthy people across ages. TCRdb called the 5' RACE reads again in MiXCR, with one record for every CDR3 protein. The table has 750,000 to 1,000,000 distinct CDR3 sequences, 25% to 30% seen once. These data also formed part of another study, on T cells of mothers and their children.

The sequenced sample was blood. All receptors come from a woman aged 40-49 years in good health. The CDR3 runs from the conserved cysteine through the conserved F or W. Part of the rows lack a size; the others show once, few, many or a class for expanded clones.

>many|14|TRBJ1-4|TRBV12-3/TRBV12-4
CASSWTGDNEKLFF
>many|11|TRBJ2-1|TRBV20-1
CSAADNNEQFF
>-|18|TRBJ1-5|TRBV20-1
CSARHPFGTGDSNQPQHF
>few|15|TRBJ1-5|TRBV20-1
CSARDLGQGAQPQHF
>many|15|TRBJ2-4|TRBV18
CASSPLEQAKNIQYF
>-|15|TRBJ1-1|TRBV12-3/TRBV12-4
CASSVQGGMNTEAFF
>-|16|TRBJ2-1|TRBV7-9
CASSFSGLTAYNEQFF
>-|16|TRBJ1-5|TRBV28
CASSSSPGYSNQPQHF
>-|14|TRBJ1-1|TRBV7-8
CASSPQAQNTEAFF
>-|15|TRBJ2-1|TRBV21-1
CASSKAQQGNNEQFF
>few|16|TRBJ1-6|TRBV6-2/TRBV6-3
CASSPHTGYRNSPLHF
>few|16|TRBJ2-7|TRBV10-3
CAISESGSESSYGQYF
>-|13|TRBJ2-1|TRBV11-3
CASSYPPGNEQFF
>few|18|TRBJ2-2|TRBV10-3
CAISELSSSGGASGELFF
>many|13|TRBJ2-7|TRBV6-5
CASSYSGGRQQYF
>many|15|TRBJ2-5|TRBV18
CASSPLLLGWETQYF
>many|15|TRBJ1-4|TRBV6-6
CASSDRKGIREKLFF
>many|14|TRBJ2-5|TRBV6-5
CASSYSTGRETQYF
>once|15|TRBJ1-1|TRBV7-2
CASSSQGTQNTEAFF
>-|14|TRBJ1-2|TRBV12-3/TRBV12-4
CASSFYTGDDGYTF
>-|16|TRBJ2-5|TRBV19
CASSITGTSRVETQYF
>many|17|TRBJ1-2|TRBV4-1
CASSQDHERPGDHGYTF
>-|14|TRBJ2-2|TRBV24-1
CATTTAANTGELFF